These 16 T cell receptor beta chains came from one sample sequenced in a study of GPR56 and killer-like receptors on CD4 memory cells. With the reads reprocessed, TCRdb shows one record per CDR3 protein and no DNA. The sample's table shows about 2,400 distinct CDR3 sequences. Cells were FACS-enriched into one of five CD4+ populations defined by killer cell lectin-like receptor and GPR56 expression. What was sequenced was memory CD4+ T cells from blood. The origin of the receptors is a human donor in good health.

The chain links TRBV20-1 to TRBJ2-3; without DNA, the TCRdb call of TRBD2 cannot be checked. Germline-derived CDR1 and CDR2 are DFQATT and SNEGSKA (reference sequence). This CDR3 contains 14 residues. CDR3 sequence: CSASRGGTTDTQYF.

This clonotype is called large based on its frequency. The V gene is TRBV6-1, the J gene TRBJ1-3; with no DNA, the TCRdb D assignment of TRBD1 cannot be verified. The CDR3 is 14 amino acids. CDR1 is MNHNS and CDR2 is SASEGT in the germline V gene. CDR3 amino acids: CASSVDRTGNTIYF.

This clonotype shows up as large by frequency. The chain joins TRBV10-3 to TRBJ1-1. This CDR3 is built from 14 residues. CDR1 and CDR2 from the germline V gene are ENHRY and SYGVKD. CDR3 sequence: CAIGQGRGNTEAFF.

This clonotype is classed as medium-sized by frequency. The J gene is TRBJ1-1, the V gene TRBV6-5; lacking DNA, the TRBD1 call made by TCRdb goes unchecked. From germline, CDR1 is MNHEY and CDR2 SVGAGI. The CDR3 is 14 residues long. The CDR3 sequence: CASSYRGGDTEAFF.

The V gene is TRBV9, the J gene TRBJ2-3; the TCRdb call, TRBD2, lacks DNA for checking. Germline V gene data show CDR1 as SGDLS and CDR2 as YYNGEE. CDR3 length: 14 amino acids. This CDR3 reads CASSVVPSRDTQYF.

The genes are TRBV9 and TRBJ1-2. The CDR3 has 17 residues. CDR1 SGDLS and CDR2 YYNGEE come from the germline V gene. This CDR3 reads CASSVDVGRLVSYGYTF.

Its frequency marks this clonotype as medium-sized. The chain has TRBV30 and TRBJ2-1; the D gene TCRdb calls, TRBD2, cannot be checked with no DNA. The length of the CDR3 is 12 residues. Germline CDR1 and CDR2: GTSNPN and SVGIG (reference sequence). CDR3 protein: CAWTSGVGEQFF.

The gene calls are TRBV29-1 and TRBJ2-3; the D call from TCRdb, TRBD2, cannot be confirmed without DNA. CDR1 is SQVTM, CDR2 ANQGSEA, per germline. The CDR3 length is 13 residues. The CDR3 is CSVLSGVADTQYF.

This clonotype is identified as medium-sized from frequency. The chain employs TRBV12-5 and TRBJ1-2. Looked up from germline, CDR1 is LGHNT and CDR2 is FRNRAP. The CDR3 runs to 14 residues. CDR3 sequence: CASGLDSRNYGYTF.

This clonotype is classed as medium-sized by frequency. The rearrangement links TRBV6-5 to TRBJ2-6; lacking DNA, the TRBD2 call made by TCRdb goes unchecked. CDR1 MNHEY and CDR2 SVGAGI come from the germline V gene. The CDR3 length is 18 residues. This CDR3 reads CASNYYGTSGDGANVLTF.

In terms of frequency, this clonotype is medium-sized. The CDR3 reads CASSRQSSGANVLTF. The chain has TRBV5-4 and TRBJ2-6. Germline V gene sequence: CDR1 SGHNT, CDR2 YYREEE (reference sequence). The CDR3 totals 15 residues.

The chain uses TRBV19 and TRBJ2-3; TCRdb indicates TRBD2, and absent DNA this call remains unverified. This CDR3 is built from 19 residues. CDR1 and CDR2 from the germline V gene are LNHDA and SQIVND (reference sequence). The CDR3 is CASSIRRELAGGRTDTQYF.

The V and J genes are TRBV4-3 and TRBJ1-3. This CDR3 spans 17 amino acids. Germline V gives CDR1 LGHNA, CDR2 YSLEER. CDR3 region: CASSQVVLTSSGNTIYF.

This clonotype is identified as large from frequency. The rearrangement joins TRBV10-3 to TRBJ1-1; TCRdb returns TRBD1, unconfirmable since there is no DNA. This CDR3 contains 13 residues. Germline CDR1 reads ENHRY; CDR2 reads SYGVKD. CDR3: CAINRGLNTEAFF.

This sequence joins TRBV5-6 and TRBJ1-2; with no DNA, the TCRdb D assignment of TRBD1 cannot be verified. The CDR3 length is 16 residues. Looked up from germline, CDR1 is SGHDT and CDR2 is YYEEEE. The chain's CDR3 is CASSLSLDRVMRGYTF.

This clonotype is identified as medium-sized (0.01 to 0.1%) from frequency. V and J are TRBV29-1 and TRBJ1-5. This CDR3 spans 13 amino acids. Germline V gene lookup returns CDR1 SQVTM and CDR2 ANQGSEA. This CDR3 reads CSVAAGSSQPQHF.